The 9 T cell receptor beta chains reported below all come from one sample, sequenced in a study of cytomegalovirus exposure and HLA in healthy donors. It was with 60 Vbeta and 13 Jbeta primers that the PCR ran. TCRdb's copy holds only in-frame clones and misses some; the assay was immunoSEQ multiplex PCR. This sample has 120,000 to 150,000 clones, with about 79% found just once. The source material was PBMCs. These receptors all come from a male donor in good health and CMV-seronegative.

This clone was counted a single time. The J gene is TRBJ2-7, the V gene TRBV25-1; D is perhaps TRBD2 (5 bases). V was cut by 4 bases and J by 4 bases, with 5 bases left in between. The CDR3 loop spans 11 amino acids. CDR1 MGHDK and CDR2 SYGVNS come from the germline V gene. This CDR3 is CASSGGYEQYF. CDR3 nucleotide sequence: TGTGCCAGCAGTGGAGGGTACGAGCAGTACTTC.

The table lists this clone with a few counts. V is TRBV11-2 and J is TRBJ2-3, with 7 bases that match TRBD2. The CDR3 is 19 residues long. Germline CDR1 is SGHAT and CDR2 is FQNNGV. The V and J ends lost 1 base and 5 bases, in that order; junction bases with no gene match: 18. This chain's CDR3 is CASSLVAFGSAGVLDTQYF. The CDR3, as DNA: TGTGCCAGCAGCTTAGTTGCGTTCGGCTCTGCGGGAGTTCTAGATACGCAGTATTTT.

The chain links TRBV19 to TRBJ2-2; TRBD2 agrees at 11 bases. Germline CDR1 LNHDA, CDR2 SQIVND (reference sequence). V trimming: 3 bases; J trimming: 0 bases; junction bases outside the gene matches: 3. The CDR3 consists of 17 residues. Here the CDR3 reads CASSMTSGASNTGELFF. For the CDR3, the DNA is TGTGCCAGTAGTATGACTAGCGGGGCTTCGAACACCGGGGAGCTGTTTTTT. Full variable domain (rest looked up from reference TRBV19 and TRBJ2-2): DGGITQSPKYLFRKEGQNVTLSCEQNLNHDAMYWYRQDPGQGLRLIYYSQIVNDFQKGDIAEGYSVSREKKESFPLTVTSAQKNPTAFYLCASSMTSGASNTGELFFGEGSRLTVL.

This chain links TRBV7-9 with TRBJ2-3; D is possibly TRBD1 (5 bases). The CDR3 runs 13 residues. Germline CDR1 reads SEHNR; CDR2 reads FQNEAQ (reference sequence). Trimming removed 5 bases at V and 4 bases at J, with 10 bases between. As DNA, the CDR3 is TGTGCCAGCAGCCCAATAGGGGCAGATACGCAGTATTTT. Translation gives CASSPIGADTQYF. The entire variable domain, with the rest obtained from reference TRBV7-9 and TRBJ2-3, is as follows: DTGVSQNPRHKITKRGQNVTFRCDPISEHNRLYWYRQTLGQGPEFLTYFQNEAQLEKSRLLSDRFSAERPKGSFSTLEIQRTEQGDSAMYLCASSPIGADTQYFGPGTRLTVL.

The chain couples TRBV6-5 to TRBJ2-7, with TRBD2 matching over 12 bases. The CDR3 is made up of 15 amino acids. J was trimmed by 3 bases and V by 6 bases; bases with no gene match: 6. Germline CDR1 is MNHEY and CDR2 is SVGAGI. The CDR3 nucleotides are TGTGCCAGCAGCACGACTAGCGGGGGTCTCTACGAGCAGTACTTC. Protein: CASSTTSGGLYEQYF.

The rearrangement links TRBV7-8 to TRBJ2-5; D not resolved. The CDR3 covers 12 residues. Germline lookup yields CDR1 SGHVS and CDR2 FQNEAQ. The germline V and J ends were trimmed by 1 base and 5 bases, with 5 bases remaining between them. This chain's CDR3 is CASSLERETQYF. The CDR3 coding sequence is TGTGCCAGCAGCTTAGAGAGGGAGACCCAGTACTTC.

The J gene is TRBJ1-1, the V gene TRBV7-8, with D possibly matching TRBD1 (5 bases). V was shortened by 6 bases and J by 2 bases, with 16 bases between the two germline ends. Germline V gene data show CDR1 as SGHVS and CDR2 as FQNEAQ. This CDR3 spans 15 amino acids. The chain's CDR3 is CASSQGRHTNTEAFF. The CDR3 DNA follows: TGTGCCAGCAGTCAGGGTAGGCATACCAACACTGAAGCTTTCTTT.

This CDR3 reads CASSYSTTGLSPLHF. The CDR3 DNA follows: TGTGCCAGCAGTTACTCGACGACAGGCCTTTCACCCCTCCACTTT. This chain uses TRBV6-5 with TRBJ1-6; D may be TRBD1 (6 bases). The CDR3 covers 15 residues. Germline V gene lookup returns CDR1 MNHEY and CDR2 SVGAGI. V was shortened by 0 bases and J by 9 bases, with 12 bases between the two germline ends.

The V call is TRBV5-4, the J call TRBJ1-2, with a possible D match to TRBD1 (6 bases). V was cut by 4 bases and J by 6 bases, with 7 bases left in between. Germline V gene data show CDR1 as SGHNT and CDR2 as YYREEE (reference sequence). The CDR3 spans 11 residues. CDR3 sequence (DNA): TGTGCCAGCAGCAACAGGGATGGCTACACCTTC. Translation gives CASSNRDGYTF.